These T cell receptor beta chains were read from a single sample in a study of blood T cell repertoires in COVID-19. The protocol was immunoSEQ multiplex PCR, while the TCRdb copy is restricted to in-frame clones and leaves out a portion. The sample yields about 260,000 clones, about 87% seen once. Sequencing was performed on peripheral blood. Every receptor here comes from a man between 60 and 70 years old who had recovered from COVID-19. CDR3s include the opening cysteine and the closing phenylalanine or tryptophan. Each record gives: CDR3 DNA, CDR3 protein, V gene, CDR3 length, J gene, D gene, clone size. The D gene is left open where the match is weak. For some rows the clone size is stated as once, few or many, or as a class when expanded; others skip it.

DNA: TGCGCCAGCAGCCTCACAGGGGGGAACGAGCAGTACTTC; CDR3: CASSLTGGNEQYF; V: TRBV4-1; length: 13; J: TRBJ2-7; D: TRBD1; size: NA
DNA: TGTGCCAGCAGCGTAGGAGGTAGCGGGAGCCTCCCGGGGGATACGCAGTATTTT; CDR3: CASSVGGSGSLPGDTQYF; V: TRBV9; length: 18; J: TRBJ2-3; D: TRBD2; size: NA
DNA: TGTGCCAGTAGTGGAGGGACAGGGGGTATAACAGATACGCAGTATTTT; CDR3: CASSGGTGGITDTQYF; V: TRBV19; length: 16; J: TRBJ2-3; D: TRBD1; size: NA
DNA: TGTGCCAGCAGCCTTAGACTAGCGGGGGCCTACGAGCAGTACTTC; CDR3: CASSLRLAGAYEQYF; V: TRBV3-1/TRBV3-2; length: 15; J: TRBJ2-7; D: TRBD2; size: NA
DNA: TGTGCCAGTAGATTAACAGGGTATGGATCTAGCACAGATACGCAGTATTTT; CDR3: CASRLTGYGSSTDTQYF; V: TRBV19; length: 17; J: TRBJ2-3; D: NA; size: once
DNA: TGTGCCTGGAGCAACAGGGAATTGGGTGGAAACACCATATATTTT; CDR3: CAWSNRELGGNTIYF; V: TRBV30; length: 15; J: TRBJ1-3; D: NA; size: NA
DNA: TGTGCCAGCAGACCCCACATCCAGGGGGTTGGAGAGACCCAGTACTTC; CDR3: CASRPHIQGVGETQYF; V: TRBV7-9; length: 16; J: TRBJ2-5; D: TRBD1; size: once
DNA: TGTGCCAGCAGCAGGGGGACTAGCGGCCAACGCACAGATACGCAGTATTTT; CDR3: CASSRGTSGQRTDTQYF; V: TRBV9; length: 17; J: TRBJ2-3; D: TRBD2; size: NA
DNA: TGCGCCAGCAGCTCTGGACTAGCGGTAGATGAGCAGTTCTTC; CDR3: CASSSGLAVDEQFF; V: TRBV5-1; length: 14; J: TRBJ2-1; D: TRBD2; size: NA
DNA: TGTGCCAGCAGTGACTCTTCCCCGTGGACAGGTCGAAACACCATATATTTT; CDR3: CASSDSSPWTGRNTIYF; V: TRBV6-4; length: 17; J: TRBJ1-3; D: TRBD1; size: NA
DNA: TGTGCCAGCAGTGAGTCTCCCGGACTAGCGGGGAGTATAACCTACGAGCAGTACTTC; CDR3: CASSESPGLAGSITYEQYF; V: TRBV6-1; length: 19; J: TRBJ2-7; D: TRBD2; size: few
DNA: TGTGCCAGCAGCTTATCGTACAATGAGCAGTTCTTC; CDR3: CASSLSYNEQFF; V: TRBV11-1; length: 12; J: TRBJ2-1; D: NA; size: NA
DNA: TGTGCCAGCTCACCAACAAAGAGCAATCAGCCCCAGCATTTT; CDR3: CASSPTKSNQPQHF; V: TRBV18; length: 14; J: TRBJ1-5; D: NA; size: NA
DNA: TGTGCCAGCAGAGATAACAGGAAAAATGAAAAACTGTTTTTT; CDR3: CASRDNRKNEKLFF; V: TRBV7-9; length: 14; J: TRBJ1-4; D: NA; size: NA
DNA: TGTGCCAGTACCCACGCGGGGGGGAGCTCCTACAATGAGCAGTTCTTC; CDR3: CASTHAGGSSYNEQFF; V: TRBV19; length: 16; J: TRBJ2-1; D: TRBD2; size: NA
DNA: TGTGCCAGTAGATCCCGGGGGGGCCTGAACGAGCAGTACTTC; CDR3: CASRSRGGLNEQYF; V: TRBV19; length: 14; J: TRBJ2-7; D: TRBD2; size: NA
DNA: TGTGCCAGCAGCCCGAGGCCGACAGGGTACGATGAGCAGTTCTTC; CDR3: CASSPRPTGYDEQFF; V: TRBV7-3; length: 15; J: TRBJ2-1; D: TRBD1; size: NA
DNA: TGTGCCAGCAGCCCCGATAGCGGGGGTTTCACAGATACGCAGTATTTT; CDR3: CASSPDSGGFTDTQYF; V: TRBV9; length: 16; J: TRBJ2-3; D: TRBD2; size: NA
DNA: TGCGCCAGCAGCCAAGATGGGGGACAGGCCCCCTACGAGCAGTACTTC; CDR3: CASSQDGGQAPYEQYF; V: TRBV4-1; length: 16; J: TRBJ2-7; D: TRBD1; size: NA
DNA: TGTGCCACCAGCAGAGAACGACTAGCGTACGTTTCGGAGACCCAGTACTTC; CDR3: CATSRERLAYVSETQYF; V: TRBV15; length: 17; J: TRBJ2-5; D: TRBD2; size: NA
DNA: TGTGCCAGCAGCCCCGGGACTCCCGGATGCCCGTACTTC; CDR3: CASSPGTPGCPYF; V: TRBV7-9; length: 13; J: TRBJ2-5; D: NA; size: NA
DNA: TGTGCCACCAGTGATCGCGACACAGGGCCCCAAGAGACCCAGTACTTC; CDR3: CATSDRDTGPQETQYF; V: TRBV24-1; length: 16; J: TRBJ2-5; D: NA; size: NA
DNA: TGTGCCAGCAGCTTGCCGGCAGAGTCCGTTTCAACTAATGAGAAACTGTTTTTT; CDR3: CASSLPAESVSTNEKLFF; V: TRBV5-6; length: 18; J: TRBJ1-4; D: NA; size: NA
DNA: TGTGCCAGCAGCGGGTACGGACAGAGAGAGAAAGAGACCCAGTACTTC; CDR3: CASSGYGQREKETQYF; V: TRBV9; length: 16; J: TRBJ2-5; D: NA; size: NA
DNA: TGTGCCAGCAGCCTCGGGACAGGGGTTGGGACCAGCGGCTACACCTTC; CDR3: CASSLGTGVGTSGYTF; V: TRBV5-5; length: 16; J: TRBJ1-2; D: TRBD1; size: NA
DNA: TGTGCCAGCAGTTTACGGTTCGGGGATCAGCCCCAGCATTTT; CDR3: CASSLRFGDQPQHF; V: TRBV6-2/TRBV6-3; length: 14; J: TRBJ1-5; D: NA; size: NA
DNA: TGTGCCAGCAGTAAACAGGGGTTGGATGGCTACACCTTC; CDR3: CASSKQGLDGYTF; V: TRBV12-3/TRBV12-4; length: 13; J: TRBJ1-2; D: TRBD1; size: NA
DNA: TGTGCCAGCAGCCGTTCAACAGGGGCCCTTGGAGAGACCCAGTACTTC; CDR3: CASSRSTGALGETQYF; V: TRBV3-1/TRBV3-2; length: 16; J: TRBJ2-5; D: TRBD1; size: NA
DNA: TGTGCCAGCAGCCAAGATGGGGGACAGGGGACAGATACGCAGTATTTT; CDR3: CASSQDGGQGTDTQYF; V: TRBV4-2; length: 16; J: TRBJ2-3; D: TRBD1; size: NA
DNA: TGTGCCAGCAGTTTACTACTGTCGGAAGCTTTCTTT; CDR3: CASSLLLSEAFF; V: TRBV28; length: 12; J: TRBJ1-1; D: NA; size: NA
DNA: TGTGCCAGCAGCCCCCGCGGGGGGCCTAGCACAGATACGCAGTATTTT; CDR3: CASSPRGGPSTDTQYF; V: TRBV7-2; length: 16; J: TRBJ2-3; D: TRBD2; size: NA
DNA: TGTGCCAGTAGTCCCGGGACAGAGAACAATGAGCAGTTCTTC; CDR3: CASSPGTENNEQFF; V: TRBV19; length: 14; J: TRBJ2-1; D: TRBD1; size: NA
DNA: TGTGCCAGCGGTTCACGTAGCGGGGGGGGCCCAGATACGCAGTATTTT; CDR3: CASGSRSGGGPDTQYF; V: TRBV7-2; length: 16; J: TRBJ2-3; D: TRBD2; size: NA
DNA: TGTGCCAGCAGTCCTCTCCGGGAGACTAACTATGGCTACACCTTC; CDR3: CASSPLRETNYGYTF; V: TRBV6-5; length: 15; J: TRBJ1-2; D: NA; size: once
DNA: TGTGCCAGCAGTTACTTTAGAAGCACCGGGGAGCTGTTTTTT; CDR3: CASSYFRSTGELFF; V: TRBV6-5; length: 14; J: TRBJ2-2; D: NA; size: NA
DNA: TGTGCCAGCATAGCAGATAACTATGGCTACACCTTC; CDR3: CASIADNYGYTF; V: TRBV2; length: 12; J: TRBJ1-2; D: NA; size: NA
DNA: TGTGCCAGCAGCCCGGACAGGACCCTCCCGGGAACGCAGTATTTT; CDR3: CASSPDRTLPGTQYF; V: TRBV6-5; length: 15; J: TRBJ2-3; D: TRBD1; size: NA
DNA: TGTGCCAGCAGCAAAAGTCTACAGGGTCCCCGCGGCTACACCTTC; CDR3: CASSKSLQGPRGYTF; V: TRBV21-1; length: 15; J: TRBJ1-2; D: NA; size: NA
DNA: TGTGCCAGCAGTGACGGTGCAGGGAAGCCCCAGCATTTT; CDR3: CASSDGAGKPQHF; V: TRBV6-4; length: 13; J: TRBJ1-5; D: NA; size: NA
DNA: TGTGCCAGCAACTTAGCGGAAAGCACAGATACGCAGTATTTT; CDR3: CASNLAESTDTQYF; V: TRBV9; length: 14; J: TRBJ2-3; D: NA; size: NA
DNA: TGTGCCAGCAGCCAAGATAGCGATACGGGGGCCAACGTCCTGACTTTC; CDR3: CASSQDSDTGANVLTF; V: TRBV3-1/TRBV3-2; length: 16; J: TRBJ2-6; D: NA; size: NA
DNA: TGCGCCAGCAGCTTGGGATCGACAGGGTACGAGCAGTACTTC; CDR3: CASSLGSTGYEQYF; V: TRBV5-1; length: 14; J: TRBJ2-7; D: TRBD1; size: NA
DNA: TGTGCCAGCAGCCAAGATAATCCCCTCTATGGCTACACCTTC; CDR3: CASSQDNPLYGYTF; V: TRBV3-1/TRBV3-2; length: 14; J: TRBJ1-2; D: NA; size: NA
DNA: TGTGCCTACTCGGGGGTTACTTCCGAGCAGTACTTC; CDR3: CAYSGVTSEQYF; V: TRBV30; length: 12; J: TRBJ2-7; D: NA; size: NA
DNA: TGCGCCAGCAGCTTGGTCGTCAGCGGGGGGAACACCGGGGAGCTGTTTTTT; CDR3: CASSLVVSGGNTGELFF; V: TRBV5-1; length: 17; J: TRBJ2-2; D: TRBD2; size: NA
DNA: TGTGCCAGCAGCTTAATGACTGCCCGCTCTGGGGCCAACGTCCTGACTTTC; CDR3: CASSLMTARSGANVLTF; V: TRBV7-3; length: 17; J: TRBJ2-6; D: NA; size: NA
DNA: TGTGCCAGCAGTGAAGCAGGGGGCGGAGAAGCTGAAGCTTTCTTT; CDR3: CASSEAGGGEAEAFF; V: TRBV25-1; length: 15; J: TRBJ1-1; D: TRBD1; size: NA
DNA: TGTGCCAGCAGTTATGGGGGGTACCAAGAGACCCAGTACTTC; CDR3: CASSYGGYQETQYF; V: TRBV6-5; length: 14; J: TRBJ2-5; D: NA; size: NA
DNA: TGTGCCAGCTTAGGGGCCCAAGAGACCCAGTACTTC; CDR3: CASLGAQETQYF; V: TRBV6-5; length: 12; J: TRBJ2-5; D: NA; size: NA
DNA: TGTGCCTGGAGTCCTGGGGACAGGGGGCGAAGGGAGACCCAGTACTTC; CDR3: CAWSPGDRGRRETQYF; V: TRBV30; length: 16; J: TRBJ2-5; D: TRBD1; size: NA
DNA: TGTGCCAGCAGTTTCACACCGACAGGGGCGGATGGCTACACCTTC; CDR3: CASSFTPTGADGYTF; V: TRBV27; length: 15; J: TRBJ1-2; D: TRBD1; size: NA
DNA: TGCGCCAGCAAACCGCTGGGGGGACAGGGGGCTTACGAGCAGTACTTC; CDR3: CASKPLGGQGAYEQYF; V: TRBV5-1; length: 16; J: TRBJ2-7; D: TRBD1; size: NA
DNA: TGTGCCAGTCGGACTAGCGTCTCAACCGAGCAGTACTTC; CDR3: CASRTSVSTEQYF; V: TRBV2; length: 13; J: TRBJ2-7; D: TRBD2; size: NA
DNA: TGTGCCAGCAGTCACGACAGGGTCTGGGACAATGAGCAGTTCTTC; CDR3: CASSHDRVWDNEQFF; V: TRBV6-2/TRBV6-3; length: 15; J: TRBJ2-1; D: TRBD1; size: NA
DNA: TGTGCCAGCAGCGGCCCAGGGGAACGGAATTCACCCCTCCACTTT; CDR3: CASSGPGERNSPLHF; V: TRBV5-4; length: 15; J: TRBJ1-6; D: NA; size: NA